This T cell receptor (beta chain) was sequenced for a study of blood T cell repertoires in COVID-19. The CDR3 loop spans 14 amino acids. Germline CDR1 SGHKS, CDR2 YYEKEE (reference sequence). V lost 3 bases and J lost 13, with 17 bases in between. The assay was immunoSEQ multiplex PCR, and TCRdb's table has in-frame clones only and misses some. The sample has hundreds of thousands of clones; approximately 78% are singletons. The receptor comes from a man aged 35 to 55 who had been exposed to COVID-19. The V and J genes are TRBV5-5 and TRBJ1-6, with a tentative D call TRBD1 (5 bases). The sample comprised PBMCs or T cells enriched from blood (not recorded which). The CDR3 here is CASSSFGGGYPLHF. For the CDR3, the DNA is TGTGCCAGCAGCTCTTTTGGCGGGGGATACCCCCTCCACTTT.